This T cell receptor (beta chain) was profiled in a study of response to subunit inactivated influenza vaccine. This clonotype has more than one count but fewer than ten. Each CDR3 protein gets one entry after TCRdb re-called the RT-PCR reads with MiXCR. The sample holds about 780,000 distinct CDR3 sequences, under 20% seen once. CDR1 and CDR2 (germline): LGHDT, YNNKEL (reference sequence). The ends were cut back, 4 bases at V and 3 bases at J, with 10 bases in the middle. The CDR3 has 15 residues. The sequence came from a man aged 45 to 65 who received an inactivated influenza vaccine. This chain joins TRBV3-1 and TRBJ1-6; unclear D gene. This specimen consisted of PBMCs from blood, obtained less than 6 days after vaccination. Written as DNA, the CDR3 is TGTGCCAGCAGCCGAACAGAGGGCTATAATTCACCCCTCCACTTT. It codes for CASSRTEGYNSPLHF.